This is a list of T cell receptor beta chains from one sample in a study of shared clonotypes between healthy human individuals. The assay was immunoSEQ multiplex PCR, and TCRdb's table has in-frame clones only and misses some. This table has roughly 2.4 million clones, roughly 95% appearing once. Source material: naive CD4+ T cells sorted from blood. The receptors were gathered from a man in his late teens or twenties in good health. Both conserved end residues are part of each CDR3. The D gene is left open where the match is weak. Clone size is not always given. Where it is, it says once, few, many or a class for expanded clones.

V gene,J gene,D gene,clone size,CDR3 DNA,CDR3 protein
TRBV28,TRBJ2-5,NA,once,TGTGCCAGCAGGACTGAAGAGACCCAGTACTTC,CASRTEETQYF
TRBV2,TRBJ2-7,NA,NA,TGTGCCAGCAGTGAGGGGCGAGGTGGCTACGAGCAGTACTTC,CASSEGRGGYEQYF
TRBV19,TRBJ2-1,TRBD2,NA,TGTGCCAGTCGACAACCGACTAGCCCTAATGAGCAGTTCTTC,CASRQPTSPNEQFF
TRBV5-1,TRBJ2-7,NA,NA,TGCGCCAGCAGCTTGTCTGGGCCACATGACGAGCAGTACTTC,CASSLSGPHDEQYF
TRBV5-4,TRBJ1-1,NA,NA,TGTGCCAGCAGCCAAACCCGAGGGGGGTTTGGGAACACTGAAGCTTTCTTT,CASSQTRGGFGNTEAFF
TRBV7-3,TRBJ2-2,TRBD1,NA,TGTGCCAGCAGCTCGGGACAGGGGGCCGGGGAGCTGTTTTTT,CASSSGQGAGELFF
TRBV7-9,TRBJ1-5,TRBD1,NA,TGTGCCAGCAGCCGACAGGGAAGTAGCAATCAGCCCCAGCATTTT,CASSRQGSSNQPQHF
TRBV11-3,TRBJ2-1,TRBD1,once,TGTGCCAGCAGCTTCGGGACAGGGGCGTACAATGAGCAGTTCTTC,CASSFGTGAYNEQFF
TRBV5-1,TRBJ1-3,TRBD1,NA,TGCGCCAGCAGCTTGGACGCCGTGACAGGGGGGAGAAACACCATATATTTT,CASSLDAVTGGRNTIYF
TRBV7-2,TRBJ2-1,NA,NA,TGTGCCAGCAGCTTAGGTCCGTACAATGAGCAGTTCTTC,CASSLGPYNEQFF
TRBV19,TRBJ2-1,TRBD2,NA,TGTGCCAGTAGTATCAAGGACGGGAGGGGATTGGATGAGCAGTTCTTC,CASSIKDGRGLDEQFF
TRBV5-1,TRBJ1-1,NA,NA,TGCGCCAGCAGCTTGGTGGCAGGGTTGAACACTGAAGCTTTCTTT,CASSLVAGLNTEAFF
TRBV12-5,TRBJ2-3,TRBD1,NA,TGTGCTAGTGGTTTAGGGGACAGGCAGGCAGATACGCAGTATTTT,CASGLGDRQADTQYF
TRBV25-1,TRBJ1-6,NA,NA,TGTGCCAGCAGGGCTGAGGGCGCACCCCTCCACTTT,CASRAEGAPLHF
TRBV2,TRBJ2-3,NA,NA,TGTGCCAGCAGTGATAGGGGCTACACAGATACGCAGTATTTT,CASSDRGYTDTQYF
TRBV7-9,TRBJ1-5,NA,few,TGTGCCAGCAGCTTAGTGGGGAATCAGCCCCAGCATTTT,CASSLVGNQPQHF
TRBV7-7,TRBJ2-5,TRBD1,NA,TGTGCTAGCAGCCCGACAGGGCTCCAAGAGACCCAGTACTTC,CASSPTGLQETQYF
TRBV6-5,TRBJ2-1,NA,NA,TGTGCCAGCAGAACTAGCATCGCGTACAATGAGCAGTTCTTC,CASRTSIAYNEQFF
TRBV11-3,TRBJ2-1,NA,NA,TGTGCCAGCAGCTTAGAAGGGGGGGACTACAATGAGCAGTTCTTC,CASSLEGGDYNEQFF
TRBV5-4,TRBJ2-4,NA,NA,TGTGCCAGCAGCTTCCCAGATGAAGCCAAAAACATTCAGTACTTC,CASSFPDEAKNIQYF
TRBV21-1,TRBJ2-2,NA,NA,TGTGCCATAGAGATTGGGACAGCGAACACCGGGGAGCTGTTTTTT,CAIEIGTANTGELFF
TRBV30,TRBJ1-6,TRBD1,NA,TGTGCGAGGGGGCTGCCAAATAATTCACCCCTCCACTTT,CARGLPNNSPLHF
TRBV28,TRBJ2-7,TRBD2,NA,TGTGCCAGCATTGATGGCGGGGGGAATCCCCACGAGCAGTACTTC,CASIDGGGNPHEQYF
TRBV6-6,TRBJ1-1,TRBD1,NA,TGTGCCAGCAGTTCCCAGGGGGATCGGGAAGCTTTCTTT,CASSSQGDREAFF
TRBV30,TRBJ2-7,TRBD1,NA,TGTGCCTGGACCCCTACAGGGGGCTCCTACGAGCAGTACTTC,CAWTPTGGSYEQYF
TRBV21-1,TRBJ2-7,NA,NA,TGTGCCAGCAGGGGAACAGGGAATGGGCTAGCGGGAACCTCTCCCTACGAGCAGTACTTC,CASRGTGNGLAGTSPYEQYF
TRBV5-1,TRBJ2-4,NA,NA,TGCGCCAGCAGCTTAGCTAGCTCAGCCAAAAACATTCAGTACTTC,CASSLASSAKNIQYF
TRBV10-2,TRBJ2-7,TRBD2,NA,TGCGCCAGCAGTGCTAGCGGGAGGGCCAAAGAGCAGTACTTC,CASSASGRAKEQYF
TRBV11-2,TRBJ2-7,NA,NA,TGTGCCAGCAGCTTAACTAGATCCTACGAGCAGTACTTC,CASSLTRSYEQYF
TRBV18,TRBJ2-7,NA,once,TGTGCCAGCTCACCCGGGACGGTATCCTACGAGCAGTACTTC,CASSPGTVSYEQYF
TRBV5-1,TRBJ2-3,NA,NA,TGCGCCAGCGGATTGGAAGATACGCAGTATTTT,CASGLEDTQYF
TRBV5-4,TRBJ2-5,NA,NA,TGTGCCAGCAGCCGGTGGGACTCACGGTACCAAGAGACCCAGTACTTC,CASSRWDSRYQETQYF
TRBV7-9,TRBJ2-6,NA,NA,TGTGCTACTCTAGAGGGCGGCCCCGCAACCGGGGCCAACGTCCTGACTTTC,CATLEGGPATGANVLTF
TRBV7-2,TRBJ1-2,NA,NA,TGTGCCAGCAGCTTAGTGGTGGGTGGAGATGGCTACACCTTC,CASSLVVGGDGYTF
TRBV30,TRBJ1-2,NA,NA,TGTGCCTGGAGTCCAACAGGGCACTATGGCTACACCTTC,CAWSPTGHYGYTF
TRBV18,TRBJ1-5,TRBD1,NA,TGTGCCAGCTCACCACAGGGGGCTGGCAATCAGCCCCAGCATTTT,CASSPQGAGNQPQHF
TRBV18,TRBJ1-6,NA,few,TGTGCCAGCTCACCACTCCCGGAGACTCATAATTCACCCCTCCACTTT,CASSPLPETHNSPLHF
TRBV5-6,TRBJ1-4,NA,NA,TGTGCCAGCAGCCCCCTCGGGACGGGGCATGAAAAACTGTTTTTT,CASSPLGTGHEKLFF
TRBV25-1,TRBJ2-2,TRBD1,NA,TGTGCCAGCAGGTCCGGGGACAGAAACACCGGGGAGCTGTTTTTT,CASRSGDRNTGELFF
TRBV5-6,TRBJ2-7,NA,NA,TGTGCCAGCAGCTTGGGCGTCTACGAGCAGTACTTC,CASSLGVYEQYF
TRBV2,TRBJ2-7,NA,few,TGTGCCAGCAGCGCAGGGGGGTCCTACGAGCAGTACTTC,CASSAGGSYEQYF
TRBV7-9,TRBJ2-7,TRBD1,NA,TGTGCCAGCAGCGTTTTCGGGACAGGGGGTACCTACGAGCAGTACTTC,CASSVFGTGGTYEQYF
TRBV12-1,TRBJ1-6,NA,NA,TGTGCCAGCAGCTCCAAACAGGGGGCCTATAATTCACCCCTCCACTTT,CASSSKQGAYNSPLHF
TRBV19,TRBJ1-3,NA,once,TGTGCCAGTAGTATCGGTCGCCTCTCTGGAAACACCATATATTTT,CASSIGRLSGNTIYF
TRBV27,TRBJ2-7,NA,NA,TGTGCCAGCAGTTTGGTAGCGCACAGCTCCTACGAGCAGTACTTC,CASSLVAHSSYEQYF
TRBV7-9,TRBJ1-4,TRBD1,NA,TGTGCCAGCAGCTTATCCGCAGGGGGCAATGAAAAACTGTTTTTT,CASSLSAGGNEKLFF
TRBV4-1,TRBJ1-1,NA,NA,TGCGCCAGCAGCCAAGTATTAGCCCTTCGGGGCACTGAAGCTTTCTTT,CASSQVLALRGTEAFF
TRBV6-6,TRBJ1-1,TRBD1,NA,TGTGCCAGCAGCCCCGGGACAGTGACTTTGAACACTGAAGCTTTCTTT,CASSPGTVTLNTEAFF
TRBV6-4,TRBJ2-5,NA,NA,TGTGCCAGCAGTCCCATTGGAGGACAAGAGACCCAGTACTTC,CASSPIGGQETQYF
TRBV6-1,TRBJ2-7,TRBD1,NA,TGTGCCAGCAGTACCCCGGGACAGGGGTTTAAAGAGCAGTACTTC,CASSTPGQGFKEQYF
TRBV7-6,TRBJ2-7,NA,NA,TGTGCCAGCAGCTTAGACGGGACGGGAGAGCAGTACTTC,CASSLDGTGEQYF
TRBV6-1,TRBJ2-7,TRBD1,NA,TGTGCCAGCAGGGATCCGGGACAGGGGAACTACGAGCAGTACTTC,CASRDPGQGNYEQYF
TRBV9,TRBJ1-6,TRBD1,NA,TGTGCCAGCAGCCAACAGGGGTCACCCCTCCACTTT,CASSQQGSPLHF
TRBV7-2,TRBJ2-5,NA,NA,TGTGCCAGCAGCCCCAGGAACCAAGAGACCCAGTACTTC,CASSPRNQETQYF
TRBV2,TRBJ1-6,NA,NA,TGTGCCAGCAACCCTACACCTACAGGTGGGGCTTCACCCCTCCACTTT,CASNPTPTGGASPLHF
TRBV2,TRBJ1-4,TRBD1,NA,TGTGCCAGCAGTCGGACAGGGACGGAGGAAAAACTGTTTTTT,CASSRTGTEEKLFF
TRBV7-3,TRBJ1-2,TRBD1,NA,TGTGCCAGCAGCTGGGGACAGGGCCTAGGCTACACCTTC,CASSWGQGLGYTF
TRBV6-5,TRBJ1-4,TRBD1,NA,TGTGCCAGCAGTTACGAGGGACAGGGAGCAGATGAAAAACTGTTTTTT,CASSYEGQGADEKLFF
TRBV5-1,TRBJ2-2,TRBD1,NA,TGCGCCAGCAGCTTGTCACAGGGGCTCGGGGAGCTGTTTTTT,CASSLSQGLGELFF